This TCR beta chain was profiled in a study of OX40 agonist ivuxolimab in advanced cancers. The CDR3 consists of 14 residues. Germline V CDR1 and CDR2: SGHRS, YFSETQ. The table came from immunoSEQ multiplex PCR; TCRdb's copy has only in-frame clones and leaves some out. The table includes roughly 70,000 clones, around 90% detected once. General study findings and limits: Expanded clones tended on average to be more numerous among CD8+ T cells than CD4+.

In regard to this clone: Its target is not known.

This TCR was sampled from an adult with an advanced solid tumor such as melanoma, head and neck, liver or kidney cancer. This sample comprised CD4+ or CD8+ T cells sorted from blood, obtained in a trial of the OX40 agonist ivuxolimab. The chain combines TRBV5-1 with TRBJ2-5; 7 bases match TRBD2. The J call may not be correct, given that the DNA end is closer to TRBJ2-7. The CDR3: CASSLGGSSYEQYF. CDR3 coding DNA: TGCGCCAGCAGCTTGGGCGGGAGCAGCTACGAGCAGTACTTC.